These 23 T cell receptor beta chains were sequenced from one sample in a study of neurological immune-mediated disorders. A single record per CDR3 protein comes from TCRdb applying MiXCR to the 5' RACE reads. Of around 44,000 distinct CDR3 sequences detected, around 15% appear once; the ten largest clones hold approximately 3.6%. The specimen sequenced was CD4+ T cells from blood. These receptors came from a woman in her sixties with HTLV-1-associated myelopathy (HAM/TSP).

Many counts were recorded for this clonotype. CDR3 in amino acids: CASSQGHSTDTQYF. The DNA for the CDR3 is TGTGCCAGCAGCCAGGGACATAGCACAGATACGCAGTATTTT. The rearrangement uses TRBV7-3 and TRBJ2-3; possible D gene TRBD1, 6 bases. The CDR3 runs to 14 residues. The V end lost 5 bases, the J end lost 0 bases, and 9 bases lay between the germline ends. From germline, CDR1 is SGHTA and CDR2 FQGTGA.

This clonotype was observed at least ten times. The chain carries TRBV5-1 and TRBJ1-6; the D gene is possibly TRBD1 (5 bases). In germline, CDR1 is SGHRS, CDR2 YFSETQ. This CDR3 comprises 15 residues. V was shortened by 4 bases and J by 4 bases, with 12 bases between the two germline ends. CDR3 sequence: CASSRGGRYNSPLHF. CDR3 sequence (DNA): TGCGCCAGCAGCCGGGGCGGGAGATATAATTCACCCCTCCACTTT.

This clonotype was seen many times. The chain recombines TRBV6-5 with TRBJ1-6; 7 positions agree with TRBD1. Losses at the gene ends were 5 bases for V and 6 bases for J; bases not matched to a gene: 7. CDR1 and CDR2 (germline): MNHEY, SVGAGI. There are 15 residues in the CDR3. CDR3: CASSPRTGLNSPLHF. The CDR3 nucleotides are TGTGCCAGCAGTCCTCGGACAGGCCTTAATTCACCCCTCCACTTT.

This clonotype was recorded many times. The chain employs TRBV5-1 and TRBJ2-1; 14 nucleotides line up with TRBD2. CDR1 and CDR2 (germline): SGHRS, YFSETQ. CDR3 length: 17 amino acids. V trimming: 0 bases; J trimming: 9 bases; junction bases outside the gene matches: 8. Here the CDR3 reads CASSLAPTSGGAGEQFF. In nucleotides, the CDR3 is TGCGCCAGCAGCTTGGCCCCGACTAGCGGGGGGGCTGGTGAGCAGTTCTTC. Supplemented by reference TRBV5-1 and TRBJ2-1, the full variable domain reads KAGVTQTPRYLIKTRGQQVTLSCSPISGHRSVSWYQQTPGQGLQFLFEYFSETQRNKGNFPGRFSGRQFSNSRSEMNVSTLELGDSALYLCASSLAPTSGGAGEQFFGPGTRLTVL.

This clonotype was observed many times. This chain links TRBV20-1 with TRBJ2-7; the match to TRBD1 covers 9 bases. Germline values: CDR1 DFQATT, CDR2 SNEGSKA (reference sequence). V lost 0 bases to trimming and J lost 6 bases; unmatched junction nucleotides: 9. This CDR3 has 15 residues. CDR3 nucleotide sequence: TGCAGTGCTAGAGATTCCGGGACAGGGCTTGGCGAGCAGTACTTC. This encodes CSARDSGTGLGEQYF.

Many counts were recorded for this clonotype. CDR3 in DNA: TGTGCCAGCACCTATGGTCCCTCAAGCGAGACCCAGTACTTC. Translation: CASTYGPSSETQYF. The genes are TRBV2 and TRBJ2-5; no clear D. Germline values: CDR1 SNHLY, CDR2 FYNNEI. CDR3 length: 14 amino acids. V lost 7 bases, J lost 5 bases, and 17 bases lay in between. Combining the CDR3 with reference TRBV2 and TRBJ2-5 gives the whole variable domain EPEVTQTPSHQVTQMGQEVILRCVPISNHLYFYWYRQILGQKVEFLVSFYNNEISEKSEIFDDQFSVERPDGSNFTLKIRSTKLEDSAMYFCASTYGPSSETQYFGPGTRLLVL.

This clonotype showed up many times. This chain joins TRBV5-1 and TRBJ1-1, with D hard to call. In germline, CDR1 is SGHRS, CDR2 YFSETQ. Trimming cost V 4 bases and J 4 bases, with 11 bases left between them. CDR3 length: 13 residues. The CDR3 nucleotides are TGCGCCAGCAGCATAAGGAGTGGCACTGAAGCTTTCTTT. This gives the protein CASSIRSGTEAFF.

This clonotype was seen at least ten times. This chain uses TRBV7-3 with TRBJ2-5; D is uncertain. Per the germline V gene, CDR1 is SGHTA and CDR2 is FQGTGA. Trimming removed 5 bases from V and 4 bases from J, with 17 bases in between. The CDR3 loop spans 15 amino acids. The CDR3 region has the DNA TGTGCCAGCAGCCCGACCCCCACGAGTAGAGAGACCCAGTACTTC. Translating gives CASSPTPTSRETQYF.

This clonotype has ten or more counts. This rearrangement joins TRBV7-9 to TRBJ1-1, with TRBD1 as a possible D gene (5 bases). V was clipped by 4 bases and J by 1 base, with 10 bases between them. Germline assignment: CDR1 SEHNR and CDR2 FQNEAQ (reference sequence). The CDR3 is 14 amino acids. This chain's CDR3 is CASSSPGKNTEAFF. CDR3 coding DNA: TGTGCCAGCAGCTCGCCAGGGAAGAACACTGAAGCTTTCTTT.

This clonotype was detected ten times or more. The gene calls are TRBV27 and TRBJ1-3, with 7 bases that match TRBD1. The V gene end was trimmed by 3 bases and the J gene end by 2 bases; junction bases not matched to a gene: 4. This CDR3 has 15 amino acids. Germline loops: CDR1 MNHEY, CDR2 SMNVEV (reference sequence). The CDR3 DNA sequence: TGTGCCAGCAGTTTTCGGACAGGCACTGGAAACACCATATATTTT. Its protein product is CASSFRTGTGNTIYF.

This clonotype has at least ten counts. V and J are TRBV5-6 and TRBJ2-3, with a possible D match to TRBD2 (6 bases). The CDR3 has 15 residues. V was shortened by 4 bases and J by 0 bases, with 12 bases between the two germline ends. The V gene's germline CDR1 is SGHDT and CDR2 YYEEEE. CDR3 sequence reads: CASSPWEVSTDTQYF. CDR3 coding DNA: TGTGCCAGCAGCCCGTGGGAGGTTAGCACAGATACGCAGTATTTT.

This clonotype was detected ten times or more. The CDR3 here is CSARVSGRDGYTF. CDR3 in DNA: TGCAGTGCTAGAGTTTCAGGGAGGGATGGCTACACCTTC. J is TRBJ1-2 and V is TRBV20-1; TRBD1 is a possible D gene (5 bases). V was trimmed by 1 base and J by 6 bases, leaving 12 bases between them. This CDR3 is built from 13 residues. Per the germline V gene, CDR1 is DFQATT and CDR2 is SNEGSKA (reference sequence).

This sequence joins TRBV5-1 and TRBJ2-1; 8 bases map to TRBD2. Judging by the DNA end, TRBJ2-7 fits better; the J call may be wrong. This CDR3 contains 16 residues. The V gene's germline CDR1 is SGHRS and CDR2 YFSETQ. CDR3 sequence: CASSRSGGPNYNKQYF. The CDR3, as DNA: TGCGCCAGCAGCCGAAGCGGGGGACCAAACTACAATAAGCAGTACTTC.

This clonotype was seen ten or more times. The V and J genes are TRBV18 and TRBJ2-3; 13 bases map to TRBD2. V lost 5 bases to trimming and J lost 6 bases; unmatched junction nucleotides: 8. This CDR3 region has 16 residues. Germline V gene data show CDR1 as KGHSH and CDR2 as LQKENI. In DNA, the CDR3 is TGTGCCAGCTCAGCCCGACTAGCGGGGGGTGTGGATACGCAGTATTTT. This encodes CASSARLAGGVDTQYF.

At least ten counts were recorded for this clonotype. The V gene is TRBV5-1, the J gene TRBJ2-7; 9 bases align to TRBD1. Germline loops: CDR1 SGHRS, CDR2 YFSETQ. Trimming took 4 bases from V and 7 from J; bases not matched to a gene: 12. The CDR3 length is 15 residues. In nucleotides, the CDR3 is TGCGCCAGCAGCCCCGAATTACAGGGGGCGGGAGAGCAGTACTTC. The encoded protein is CASSPELQGAGEQYF.

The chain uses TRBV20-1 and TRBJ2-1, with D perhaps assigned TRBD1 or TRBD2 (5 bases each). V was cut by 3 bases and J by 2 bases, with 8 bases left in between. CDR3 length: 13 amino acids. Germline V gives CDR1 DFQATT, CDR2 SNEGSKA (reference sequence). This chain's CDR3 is CSARWGTYNEQFF. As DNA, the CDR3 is TGCAGTGCTAGGTGGGGGACCTACAATGAGCAGTTCTTC.

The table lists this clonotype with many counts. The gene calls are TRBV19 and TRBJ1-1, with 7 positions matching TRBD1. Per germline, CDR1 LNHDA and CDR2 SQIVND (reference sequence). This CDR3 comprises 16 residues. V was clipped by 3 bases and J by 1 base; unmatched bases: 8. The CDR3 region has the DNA TGTGCCAGTAGTATCCTGCAGGGGGACTGGAACACTGAAGCTTTCTTT. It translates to CASSILQGDWNTEAFF.

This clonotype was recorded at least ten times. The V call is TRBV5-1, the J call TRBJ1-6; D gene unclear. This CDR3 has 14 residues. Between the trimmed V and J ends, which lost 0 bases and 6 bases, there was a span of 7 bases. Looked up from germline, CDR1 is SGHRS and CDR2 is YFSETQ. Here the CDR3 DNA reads TGCGCCAGCAGCTTGGGCGACACTAATTCACCCCTCCACTTT. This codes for CASSLGDTNSPLHF.

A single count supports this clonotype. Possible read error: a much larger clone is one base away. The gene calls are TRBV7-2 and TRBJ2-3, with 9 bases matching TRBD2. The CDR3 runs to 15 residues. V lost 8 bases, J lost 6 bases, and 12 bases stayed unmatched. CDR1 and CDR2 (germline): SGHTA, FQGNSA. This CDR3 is CASYPRRGGVDTQYF. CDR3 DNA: TGTGCCAGCTACCCTCGGCGGGGGGGAGTGGATACGCAGTATTTT.

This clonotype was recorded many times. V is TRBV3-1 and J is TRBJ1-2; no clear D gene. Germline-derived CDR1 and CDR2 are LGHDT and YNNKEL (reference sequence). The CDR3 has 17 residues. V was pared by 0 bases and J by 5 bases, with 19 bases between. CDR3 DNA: TGTGCCAGCAGCCAAGATCTTCCGGGTTTGGGAGCATATGGCTACACCTTC. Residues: CASSQDLPGLGAYGYTF.

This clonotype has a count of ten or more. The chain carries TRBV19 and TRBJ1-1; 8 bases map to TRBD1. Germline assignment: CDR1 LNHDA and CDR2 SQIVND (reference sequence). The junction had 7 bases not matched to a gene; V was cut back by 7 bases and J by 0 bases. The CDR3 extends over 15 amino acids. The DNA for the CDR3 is TGTGCCAGTACCATTACAGGGGGGGTGAACACTGAAGCTTTCTTT. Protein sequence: CASTITGGVNTEAFF.

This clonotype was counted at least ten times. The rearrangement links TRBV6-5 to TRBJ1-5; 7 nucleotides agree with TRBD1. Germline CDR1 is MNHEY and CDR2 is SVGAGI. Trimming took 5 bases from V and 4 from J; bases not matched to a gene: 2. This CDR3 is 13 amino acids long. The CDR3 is CASSRQGNQPQHF. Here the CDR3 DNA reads TGTGCCAGCAGTAGACAGGGAAATCAGCCCCAGCATTTT.

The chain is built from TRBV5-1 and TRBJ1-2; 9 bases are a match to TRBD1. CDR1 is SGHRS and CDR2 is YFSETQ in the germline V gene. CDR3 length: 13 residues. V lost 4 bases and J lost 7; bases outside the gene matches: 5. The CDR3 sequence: CASSLGQGAGYTF. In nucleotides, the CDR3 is TGCGCCAGCAGCCTGGGACAGGGAGCTGGCTACACCTTC. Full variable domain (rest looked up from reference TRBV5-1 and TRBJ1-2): KAGVTQTPRYLIKTRGQQVTLSCSPISGHRSVSWYQQTPGQGLQFLFEYFSETQRNKGNFPGRFSGRQFSNSRSEMNVSTLELGDSALYLCASSLGQGAGYTFGSGTRLTVV.